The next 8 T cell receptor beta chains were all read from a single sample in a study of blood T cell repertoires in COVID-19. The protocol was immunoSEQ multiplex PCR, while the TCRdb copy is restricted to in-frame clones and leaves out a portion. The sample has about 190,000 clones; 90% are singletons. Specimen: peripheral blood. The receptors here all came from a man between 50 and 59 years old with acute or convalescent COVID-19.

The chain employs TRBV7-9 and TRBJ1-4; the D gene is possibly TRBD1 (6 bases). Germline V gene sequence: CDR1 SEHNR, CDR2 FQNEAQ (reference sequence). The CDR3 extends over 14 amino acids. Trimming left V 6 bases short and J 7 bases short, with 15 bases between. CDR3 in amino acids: CASSRQGQPEKLFF. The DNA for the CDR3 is TGTGCCAGCAGTCGTCAGGGGCAGCCTGAAAAACTGTTTTTT.

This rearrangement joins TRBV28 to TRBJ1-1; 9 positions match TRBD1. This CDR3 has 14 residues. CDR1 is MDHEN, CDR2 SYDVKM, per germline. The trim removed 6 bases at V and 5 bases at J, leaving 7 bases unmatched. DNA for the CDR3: TGTGCCAGCAGCTCGACAGGGGGGGTGACTGAAGCTTTCTTT. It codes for CASSSTGGVTEAFF.

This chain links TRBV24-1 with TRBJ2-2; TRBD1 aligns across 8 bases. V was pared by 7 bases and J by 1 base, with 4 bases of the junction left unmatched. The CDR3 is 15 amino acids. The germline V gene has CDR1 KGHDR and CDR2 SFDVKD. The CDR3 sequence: CATSGDRMNTGELFF. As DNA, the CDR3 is TGTGCCACCAGCGGGGACAGGATGAACACCGGGGAGCTGTTTTTT.

The CDR3, as DNA: TGCAGCGCAGCCACAGGGCACAATGAGCAGTTCTTC. This translates into CSAATGHNEQFF. The chain uses TRBV29-1 and TRBJ2-1; possible D gene TRBD1, 6 bases. Trimming took 7 bases from V and 5 from J, leaving 12 bases between them. Germline assignment: CDR1 SQVTM and CDR2 ANQGSEA. The CDR3 has 12 residues.

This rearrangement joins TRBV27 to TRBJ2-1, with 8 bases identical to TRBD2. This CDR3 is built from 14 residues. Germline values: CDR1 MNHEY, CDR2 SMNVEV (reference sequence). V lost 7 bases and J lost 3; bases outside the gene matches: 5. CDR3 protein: CASKREPGYNEQFF. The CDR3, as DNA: TGTGCCAGCAAGCGGGAGCCGGGCTACAATGAGCAGTTCTTC.

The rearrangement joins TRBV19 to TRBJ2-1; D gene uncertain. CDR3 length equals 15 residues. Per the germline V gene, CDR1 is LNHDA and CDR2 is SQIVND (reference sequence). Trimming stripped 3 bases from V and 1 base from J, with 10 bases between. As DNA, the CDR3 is TGTGCCAGTAGTATGAATCTAGTATCCTACAATGAGCAGTTCTTC. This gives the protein CASSMNLVSYNEQFF.

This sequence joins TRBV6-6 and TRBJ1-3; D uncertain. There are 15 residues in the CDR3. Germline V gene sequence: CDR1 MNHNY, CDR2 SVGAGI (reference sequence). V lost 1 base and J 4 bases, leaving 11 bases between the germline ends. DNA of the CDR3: TGTGCCAGCAGTTACTACCGGGGATCCGGAAACACCATATATTTT. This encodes CASSYYRGSGNTIYF.

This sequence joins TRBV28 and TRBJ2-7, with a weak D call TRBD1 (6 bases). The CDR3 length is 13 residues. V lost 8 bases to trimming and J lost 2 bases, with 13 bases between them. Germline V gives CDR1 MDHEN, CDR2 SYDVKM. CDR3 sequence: CASAEPGAYEQYV. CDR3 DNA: TGTGCCAGCGCTGAACCAGGGGCCTACGAGCAGTACGTC.